Below, 20 T cell receptor beta chains from the same sample are listed, as sequenced in a study of blood T cell repertoires in COVID-19. The table came from immunoSEQ multiplex PCR; TCRdb's copy has only in-frame clones and leaves some out. The sample holds about 200,000 clones; more than 70% are singletons and the top ten take around 6%. The sequencing input was PBMCs or T cells enriched from blood (not recorded which). These receptors originate from a middle-aged man with acute COVID-19.

The gene calls are TRBV9 and TRBJ2-7; TRBD1 matches 7 bases. Germline V lookup: CDR1 SGDLS, CDR2 YYNGEE. V lost 3 bases to trimming and J lost 3 bases; unmatched junction nucleotides: 6. The CDR3 consists of 14 residues. This CDR3 is CASSDEGAGYEQYF. The CDR3, as DNA: TGTGCCAGCAGCGACGAGGGGGCTGGCTACGAGCAGTACTTC.

The CDR3 protein is CASSLGGYGYTF. The CDR3 DNA is TGTGCCAGCAGCTTGGGGGGCTATGGCTACACCTTC. The chain links TRBV7-2 to TRBJ1-2, with TRBD1 as a possible D gene (5 bases). CDR3 length: 12 amino acids. Germline lookup yields CDR1 SGHTA and CDR2 FQGNSA. V was trimmed by 3 bases and J by 4 bases, leaving 6 bases between them.

This chain joins TRBV7-9 and TRBJ1-3; a weak D match, TRBD1 (5 bases). V shed 5 bases and J shed 3 bases, with 8 bases lying between them. This CDR3 spans 13 amino acids. Germline CDR1 is SEHNR and CDR2 is FQNEAQ (reference sequence). The DNA for the CDR3 is TGTGCCAGCAGCCCTGACAGTGGAAACACCATATATTTT. This translates into CASSPDSGNTIYF.

This rearrangement joins TRBV28 to TRBJ2-1, with D perhaps matching TRBD2 (6 bases). Germline V lookup: CDR1 MDHEN, CDR2 SYDVKM. V was pared by 4 bases and J by 9 bases, with 13 bases between. This CDR3 spans 13 amino acids. The DNA of the CDR3 is TGTGCCAGCAGTTCCGTGGGGGAGGTTGAGCAGTTCTTC. Encoded protein: CASSSVGEVEQFF.

This chain connects TRBV24-1 to TRBJ2-1, with TRBD1 as a possible D gene (5 bases). Between the trimmed V and J ends, which lost 9 bases and 6 bases, there was a span of 8 bases. Germline V lookup: CDR1 KGHDR, CDR2 SFDVKD. The CDR3 is 11 amino acids. CDR3 region: CATGQLNEQFF. CDR3 DNA: TGTGCCACCGGACAACTCAATGAGCAGTTCTTC.

The chain uses TRBV7-9 and TRBJ2-7, with D maybe TRBD1 (6 bases). There are 14 residues in the CDR3. Trimming cost V 2 bases and J 2 bases, with 10 bases left between them. CDR1 SEHNR and CDR2 FQNEAQ come from the germline V gene (reference sequence). As DNA, the CDR3 is TGTGCCAGCAGCTTAAGCAGGGGAACCTACGAGCAGTACTTC. Translating it yields CASSLSRGTYEQYF.

The CDR3 DNA sequence: TGCGCCAGCAGCCTGCCGGAGGGGCTGAACATTCAGTACTTC. It is translated as CASSLPEGLNIQYF. The rearrangement uses TRBV5-1 and TRBJ2-4, with D maybe TRBD2 (6 bases). Looked up from germline, CDR1 is SGHRS and CDR2 is YFSETQ. Trimming shortened V by 4 bases and J by 7 bases, and 15 bases separated the two germline ends. CDR3 length equals 14 residues.

The chain employs TRBV2 and TRBJ1-2; no definite D call. Germline-derived CDR1 and CDR2 are SNHLY and FYNNEI. V lost 8 bases and J lost 4, with 11 bases in between. CDR3 length equals 12 residues. The CDR3 region is CASGRETYGYTF. The CDR3 DNA follows: TGTGCCAGCGGTCGGGAAACCTATGGCTACACCTTC.

The chain joins TRBV27 to TRBJ2-3; a possible D gene is TRBD2 (6 bases). CDR1 and CDR2 from the germline V gene are MNHEY and SMNVEV (reference sequence). Trimming took 2 bases from V and 10 from J, leaving 25 bases between them. The CDR3 is made up of 17 amino acids. The CDR3 region is CASSLALGRTIGRAQYF. As DNA, the CDR3 is TGTGCCAGCAGTTTAGCTCTCGGACGGACTATCGGGCGGGCGCAGTATTTT.

The chain joins TRBV19 to TRBJ2-2; 9 bases fit TRBD2. The germline V gene encodes CDR1 LNHDA and CDR2 SQIVND (reference sequence). J was trimmed by 5 bases and V by 3 bases; bases with no gene match: 4. The CDR3 runs to 15 residues. The CDR3 nucleotides are TGTGCCAGTAGTATCGGCGGGAGGGAGACCGGGGAGCTGTTTTTT. This gives the protein CASSIGGRETGELFF.

This clone showed up just once. This sequence joins TRBV6-5 and TRBJ2-1, with D possibly TRBD1 on 5 matching bases. V lost 0 bases to trimming and J lost 6 bases, with 9 bases between them. The germline CDR1 and CDR2 sequences are MNHEY and SVGAGI. The CDR3 runs to 14 residues. CDR3 coding DNA: TGTGCCAGCAGTTACTCGAGGCAGGGCAATGAGCAGTTCTTC. This codes for CASSYSRQGNEQFF.

The rearrangement joins TRBV7-8 to TRBJ2-1; 10 bases fit TRBD1. Germline assignment: CDR1 SGHVS and CDR2 FQNEAQ. The trim removed 0 bases at V and 6 bases at J, leaving 2 bases unmatched. This CDR3 has 15 residues. The CDR3 is CASSLAGTGANEQFF. CDR3 sequence (DNA): TGTGCCAGCAGCTTAGCGGGGACAGGGGCCAATGAGCAGTTCTTC.

This clone was picked up a small number of times. The V gene is TRBV2, the J gene TRBJ2-2, with 9 bases lining up with TRBD2. CDR3 length: 15 residues. CDR1 and CDR2 (germline): SNHLY, FYNNEI. Germline trimming cut 7 bases from V and 4 bases from J; bases unmatched to any gene: 7. CDR3 in amino acids: CASIQSSGSTGELFF. DNA for the CDR3: TGTGCCAGCATCCAGAGTAGCGGGAGCACCGGGGAGCTGTTTTTT.

The rearrangement joins TRBV5-1 to TRBJ2-3; TRBD2 matches 7 bases. Losses at the gene ends were 3 bases for V and 0 bases for J; bases not matched to a gene: 4. The germline CDR1 and CDR2 sequences are SGHRS and YFSETQ. This CDR3 is built from 15 residues. The CDR3 sequence is CASSWGGSSTDTQYF. The DNA of the CDR3 is TGCGCCAGCAGCTGGGGGGGAAGTAGCACAGATACGCAGTATTTT.

V usage is TRBV19 and J usage is TRBJ2-2, with D hard to call. Trimming stripped 5 bases from V and 3 bases from J, with 4 bases between. CDR3 length equals 12 residues. Germline loops: CDR1 LNHDA, CDR2 SQIVND (reference sequence). The CDR3 nucleotides are TGTGCCAGTAGTCACTACACCGGGGAGCTGTTTTTT. It yields the protein CASSHYTGELFF.

J is TRBJ2-1 and V is TRBV29-1, with 10 positions matching TRBD2. This CDR3 region has 13 residues. With V trimmed by 2 bases and J by 7 bases, 2 bases remained unmatched. The germline V gene has CDR1 SQVTM and CDR2 ANQGSEA. CDR3 residues: CSVESSGSNEQFF. CDR3 coding DNA: TGCAGCGTTGAATCTAGCGGGAGTAATGAGCAGTTCTTC.

The chain uses TRBV3-1 (or the pseudogene TRBV3-2) and TRBJ2-7, with 7 positions matching TRBD1. The length of the CDR3 is 14 residues. CDR1 and CDR2 from the germline V gene are LGHDT and YNNKEL (reference sequence). Trimming cost V 4 bases and J 3 bases; bases outside gene matches: 6. In DNA form, the CDR3 reads TGTGCCAGCAGCCCGCCGGGACAGCTCTACGAGCAGTACTTC. Translating gives CASSPPGQLYEQYF.

The chain joins TRBV30 to TRBJ2-3, with TRBD1 matching 8 bases. With 0 bases clipped from V and 4 bases from J, the junction kept 6 bases outside the gene matches. Germline CDR1 is GTSNPN and CDR2 is SVGIG (reference sequence). The CDR3 runs to 15 residues. CDR3 protein: CAWSVGQVEADTQYF. CDR3 sequence (DNA): TGTGCCTGGAGTGTGGGACAGGTTGAGGCAGATACGCAGTATTTT.

V usage is TRBV5-1 and J usage is TRBJ1-1; D gene unclear. V was clipped by 4 bases and J by 0 bases, with 19 bases between them. The CDR3 length is 17 residues. Germline V gene lookup returns CDR1 SGHRS and CDR2 YFSETQ. The CDR3 region has the DNA TGCGCCAGCAGCGCAAAGGAGGGCAGTATAATGAACACTGAAGCTTTCTTT. This translates into CASSAKEGSIMNTEAFF.

CDR3 region: CASSGFNLAGQGGTQYF. Here the CDR3 DNA reads TGTGCCAGCAGTGGGTTCAACCTAGCGGGGCAAGGGGGGACCCAGTACTTC. The V and J genes are TRBV2 and TRBJ2-5, with 9 nucleotides matching TRBD2. Germline-derived CDR1 and CDR2 are SNHLY and FYNNEI. The CDR3 extends over 17 amino acids. V was pared by 4 bases and J by 7 bases, with 16 bases of the junction left unmatched. Together with reference TRBV2 and TRBJ2-5, the CDR3 gives the full variable domain: EPEVTQTPSHQVTQMGQEVILRCVPISNHLYFYWYRQILGQKVEFLVSFYNNEISEKSEIFDDQFSVERPDGSNFTLKIRSTKLEDSAMYFCASSGFNLAGQGGTQYFGPGTRLLVL.